This T cell receptor beta chain was captured in a study of PD-1 blockade in classical Hodgkin lymphoma. Overall study context: It was nivolumab at 3 mg/kg, given intravenously every 2 weeks, that patients received.

Notes on the study in general: Compared with baseline, CD4+ but not CD8+ TCR diversity had risen significantly by C4D1. Similar baseline diversity was found in complete responders and newly diagnosed patients.

CDR3 size: 11 residues. No patient escaped relapse after autologous stem cell transplantation, and brentuximab vedotin exposure varied. Sequenced by immunoSEQ multiplex PCR; TCRdb stores in-frame clones only, minus some. Among fewer than 100,000 clones listed, around 90% were seen once. Notes on this clone: Its antigen is not known. The germline gene is not matched at one end of the junction; a read error may be the cause.

The V and J genes are TRBV23-1 and TRBJ2-3; the D is unclear. TRBV23-1 is known as an ORF, though its function is uncertain. The receptor was isolated from a human donor with classical Hodgkin lymphoma. This specimen consisted of peripheral blood mononuclear cells (PBMCs), obtained at baseline. CDR3 protein: CASSQLPWGLF. CDR3 DNA sequence: TGCGCCAGCAGTCAATTGCCCTGGGGATTATTT.